This TCR beta chain was found in a study of vaccination and CD4 T cells after COVID-19 (dated by TCRdb to the early 2020s). For context, the study as a whole: Convalescent patients had a positive SARS-CoV-2 result on nasal swab PCR, and of these patients, several had mild disease and one had severe disease. In the convalescent cohort there were six males and four females, among whom were two Hispanic individuals, seven Caucasians, two Asians and one multiracial person. Participants received two doses of either the Pfizer-BioNTech BNT162b2 vaccine (n=8) or the Moderna mRNA-1273 vaccine (n=2). Post-COVID blood samples from convalescent patients were collected a median of approximately 93 days after diagnosis, with a range of roughly 30 to 170 days. Post-vaccine blood samples were obtained a median of approximately 74 days after the second vaccine dose, with a range of about 14 to 241 days. For stimulating the cultures, overlapping spike peptide pools were used, derived from SARS-CoV-2 as well as from the common cold coronaviruses HCoV-NL63, HCoV-OC43 and HCoV-229E. Control cultures used a CEFX viral epitope pool as positive control, an HIV-1 Nef peptide pool as negative control, or no peptide. In more than eight COVID-19 convalescent patients and a handful of infection-naive healthy vaccine recipients, researchers compared the spike-specific CD4+ TCR repertoire from before mRNA vaccination with the repertoire from after. What the research found in general, with its limitations: The median number of SARS-CoV-2-reactive clonotypes rose from under 25 after infection to about 40 after vaccination, but the change was not significant. Nearly all vaccine-specific clones in convalescent patients (304 of 307) were mono-reactive for SARS-CoV-2 spike rather than cross-reactive with common cold coronaviruses. Among convalescent patients, a median approximately 88% of the SARS-CoV-2-reactive clones seen after vaccination appeared only after vaccination, which suggests priming specific to the vaccine. The number of convalescent patients in the study was relatively small, and the study did not examine early timepoints following natural infection.

In this sample, this clonotype turned up a few times. The clone's antigen remains unknown. No base-level quality is on record; no much larger clone is a single base apart. The CDR3 runs 14 amino acids, cysteine and phenylalanine included. The kept DNA is CDR3 alone, 42 bases in frame from the first base. The CDR1 and CDR2 encoded by the germline V gene are MDHEN and SYDVKM. For this chain, trimming is 7 bases at the V end and 2 bases at the J end, and the number of junction bases without a gene match is 5. This specimen's treatment or condition label, interpreted: approximately nine-day PBMC culture with coronavirus spike peptide pools or control peptides (ViraFEST assay). The ViraFEST assay was used in the study, in which antigen-specific T cells were expanded with peptide pools and expanded clonotypes were subsequently identified by TCR sequencing. The convalescent patients' positive SARS-CoV-2 PCR tests were from March to December 2020, which was before the Alpha, Beta and Delta variants emerged in the United States. PBMCs were cultured at 1.5 million to 2 million per well in IMDM supplemented with 5% human AB serum and about 10 IU/ml IL-2, with roughly 9.5 ug/ml peptide pools added. On days 3 and 7, half of the culture medium was replaced with fresh IL-2-containing medium. After about 10 days of culture, CD4+ T cells were isolated by negative selection using the EasySep CD4+ T cell isolation kit. Ficoll-Paque Plus gradient centrifugation was used to isolate PBMCs from whole blood, and the isolated PBMCs were then either used fresh or cryopreserved at -140C. Each culture condition was generally run in triplicate wells.

The method behind the library was PCR. DNA from cultured CD4+ T cells underwent TCR sequencing with the Oncomine TCR Beta short-read assay at the Johns Hopkins FTIC core. The QIAamp micro DNA kit was used to extract genomic DNA from the cultured CD4+ T cells. Oncomine TCR Beta libraries made from cultured CD4+ T cells were pooled using unique dual indexes and sequenced on an Illumina iSeq 100. Processing in the source paper ran as follows. Non-productive sequences were filtered out, and CDR3s that did not start with C, did not end with F or W, or were shorter than 7 amino acids were discarded. The MANAFEST web application identified antigen-specific clonotypes by comparing peptide-stimulated wells against reference wells and other culture wells. To be called positive, a clone needed an FDR below 0.05, an odds ratio above 5, and a productive frequency above 0.1% in at least two of three replicate wells. A clonotype counted as cross-reactive if it showed significant expansion both in the SARS-CoV-2 spike wells and in at least one common cold coronavirus spike condition. Levenshtein distances (stringdist) and unrooted phylogenetic trees (ape) in R version 3.6.1 were used to assess CDR3 homology. TCRdb redid the processing of the public reads, applying fastp at Q25 and MiXCR, and retained in-frame beta chains. Rows are combined by CDR3 protein, so each entry shows the most common genes and DNA. The V and J calls here are based on TCRdb, not the publication. Recorded for this sample are around 20,000 distinct CDR3 sequences; 40% to 50% of them occurred a single time. The ten largest clones capture roughly 25% of the sample.

This clonotype was sampled from a human donor who had recovered from COVID-19. Sequencing used CD4+ T cells from blood, cultured in vitro, obtained before SARS-CoV-2 vaccination. Recombination linked TRBV28 to TRBJ2-4, with 7 central nucleotides matching TRBD2. The encoded CDR3 is CASTGGEPKNIQYF. The nucleotide sequence reads TGTGCCAGCACTGGGGGGGAGCCCAAAAACATTCAGTACTTC.